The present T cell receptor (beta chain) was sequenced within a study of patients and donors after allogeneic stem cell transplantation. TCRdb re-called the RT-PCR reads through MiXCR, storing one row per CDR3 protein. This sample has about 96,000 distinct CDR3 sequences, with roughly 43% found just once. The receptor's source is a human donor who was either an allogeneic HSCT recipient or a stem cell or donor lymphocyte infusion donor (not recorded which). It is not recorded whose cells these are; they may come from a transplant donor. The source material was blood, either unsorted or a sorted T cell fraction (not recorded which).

The CDR3 nucleotides are TGTGCCAGCAGTTACTCCGGGACGGACAATCAGCCCCAGCATTTT. It yields the protein CASSYSGTDNQPQHF. The chain joins TRBV6-5 to TRBJ1-5; TRBD1 is a possible D gene (5 bases). Germline CDR1 and CDR2: MNHEY and SVGAGI. The CDR3 totals 15 residues. V lost 0 bases to trimming and J lost 3 bases, with 9 bases between them.